These 24 T cell receptor beta chains came from one sample sequenced in a study of blood T cell repertoires in COVID-19. Using immunoSEQ multiplex PCR, the repertoire was profiled, and TCRdb retains in-frame clones only, with some absent. The sample has under 200,000 clones; roughly 90% are singletons. The sequencing sample was made of peripheral blood. The source is a man aged 50-60 years with acute or convalescent COVID-19.

This chain uses TRBV11-3 with TRBJ2-7, with 9 bases that match TRBD1. From germline, CDR1 is SGHNT and CDR2 YENEEA. CDR3 size: 17 residues. V was clipped by 0 bases and J by 2 bases; unmatched bases: 8. The CDR3 DNA is TGTGCCAGCAGCTTAGATACTGAGACAGGGGGGCCCTACGAGCAGTACGTC. The encoded protein is CASSLDTETGGPYEQYV.

V gene TRBV6-6 combines with J gene TRBJ1-4; a weak D match, TRBD1 (6 bases). The CDR3 consists of 12 residues. Trimming stripped 5 bases from V and 7 bases from J, with 8 bases between. CDR1 and CDR2 from the germline V gene are MNHNY and SVGAGI (reference sequence). Here the CDR3 DNA reads TGTGCCAGCAGTCTCAGGGGTGAAAAACTGTTTTTT. Translated: CASSLRGEKLFF.

The genes are TRBV7-2 and TRBJ2-1; D might be TRBD2 (7 bases). Trimming took 1 base from V and 6 from J, leaving 16 bases between them. CDR3 size: 16 residues. Germline loops: CDR1 SGHTA, CDR2 FQGNSA. The CDR3 sequence is CASSLVERGGRNEQFF. In DNA form, the CDR3 reads TGTGCCAGCAGCTTAGTTGAGAGGGGGGGCCGCAATGAGCAGTTCTTC. Variable domain in full (rest from reference TRBV7-2 and TRBJ2-1): GAGVSQSPSNKVTEKGKDVELRCDPISGHTALYWYRQSLGQGLEFLIYFQGNSAPDKSGLPSDRFSAERTGGSVSTLTIQRTQQEDSAVYLCASSLVERGGRNEQFFGPGTRLTVL.

The rearrangement links TRBV6-5 to TRBJ2-7, with 7 bases that match TRBD1. From germline, CDR1 is MNHEY and CDR2 SVGAGI. There are 13 residues in the CDR3. With V trimmed by 4 bases and J by 7 bases, 7 bases remained unmatched. As DNA, the CDR3 is TGTGCCAGCAGTTCTACAGGGGATTTAGAGCAGTACTTC. Its translation: CASSSTGDLEQYF.

J is TRBJ1-1 and V is TRBV28; tentatively, D is TRBD1 (6 bases). The V and J ends lost 6 bases and 4 bases respectively, with 21 bases between them. This CDR3 contains 16 residues. Germline V gene sequence: CDR1 MDHEN, CDR2 SYDVKM. CDR3 protein: CASRLPGQFRGTEAFF. The CDR3 DNA reads as TGTGCCAGCAGACTACCCGGACAGTTCCGGGGCACTGAAGCTTTCTTT.

The V call is TRBV7-9, the J call TRBJ1-1; 8 positions match TRBD1. Germline V lookup: CDR1 SEHNR, CDR2 FQNEAQ (reference sequence). With 6 bases clipped from V and 3 bases from J, the junction kept 9 bases outside the gene matches. The CDR3 extends over 15 amino acids. This chain's CDR3 is CASSRDQGADTEAFF. The CDR3 DNA is TGTGCCAGCAGTAGAGATCAGGGGGCAGACACTGAAGCTTTCTTT.

The rearrangement uses TRBV28 and TRBJ1-6; 8 nucleotides match TRBD1. The CDR3 is 14 amino acids. V lost 5 bases to trimming and J lost 13 bases; unmatched junction nucleotides: 10. Germline CDR1 is MDHEN and CDR2 is SYDVKM. The CDR3 DNA reads as TGTGCCAGCAGTATCCGGGACAGGTGGTTTCCCCTCCACTTT. It yields the protein CASSIRDRWFPLHF. Based on the CDR3 plus reference TRBV28 and TRBJ1-6, the full variable domain is DVKVTQSSRYLVKRTGEKVFLECVQDMDHENMFWYRQDPGLGLRLIYFSYDVKMKEKGDIPEGYSVSREKKERFSLILESASTNQTSMYLCASSIRDRWFPLHFGNGTRLTVT.

This chain joins TRBV18 and TRBJ2-1, with D tentatively TRBD1 (5 bases). V was trimmed by 4 bases and J by 0 bases, leaving 10 bases between them. This CDR3 region has 15 residues. Looked up from germline, CDR1 is KGHSH and CDR2 is LQKENI. DNA for the CDR3: TGTGCCAGCTCACAGGGCACAGGCTCCTACAATGAGCAGTTCTTC. It yields the protein CASSQGTGSYNEQFF.

This rearrangement joins TRBV7-9 to TRBJ1-2; D remains ambiguous. Germline assignment: CDR1 SEHNR and CDR2 FQNEAQ (reference sequence). The CDR3 spans 13 residues. The V gene lost 5 bases and the J gene lost 5 bases, with 12 bases spanning the gap. The CDR3 DNA is TGTGCCAGCAGCCCCTATCCACAGTATGGCTACACCTTC. Translated: CASSPYPQYGYTF.

CDR3 bases: TGTGCCAGCAGCACCGGACAGGGTTTCTATGGCTACACCTTC. It codes for CASSTGQGFYGYTF. The chain couples TRBV13 to TRBJ1-2; 8 bases match TRBD1. The CDR3 length is 14 residues. The trim removed 5 bases at V and 4 bases at J, leaving 6 bases unmatched. The germline CDR1 and CDR2 sequences are PRHDT and FYEKMQ (reference sequence).

This CDR3 is CASSFSGGGEYF. The CDR3 coding sequence is TGTGCCAGCAGTTTTAGCGGGGGAGGGGAGTATTTT. The chain couples TRBV6-5 to TRBJ2-3; 9 bases agree with TRBD2. Germline-derived CDR1 and CDR2 are MNHEY and SVGAGI. The CDR3 spans 12 residues. The trim removed 4 bases at V and 13 bases at J, leaving 6 bases unmatched.

This clone came up once. The gene calls are TRBV18 and TRBJ2-5, with TRBD1 matching 7 bases. CDR3 length: 13 residues. V was clipped by 8 bases and J by 1 base; unmatched bases: 4. The germline gives CDR1 KGHSH, CDR2 LQKENI. The CDR3 region is CASQGQTQETQYF. DNA for the CDR3: TGTGCCAGCCAGGGACAGACCCAAGAGACCCAGTACTTC.

This sequence joins TRBV14 and TRBJ2-5; 10 bases map to TRBD2. This CDR3 has 16 amino acids. Trimming removed 1 base from V and 5 bases from J; junction bases left unmatched: 7. CDR1 and CDR2 (germline): SGHDN, FVKESK. The CDR3 is CASSQVPSGSAETQYF. The CDR3 bases are TGTGCCAGCAGCCAAGTTCCTAGCGGGAGTGCTGAGACCCAGTACTTC.

The chain is built from TRBV19 and TRBJ1-4; D unclear. The germline V gene encodes CDR1 LNHDA and CDR2 SQIVND (reference sequence). Deletions cut 4 bases from V and 6 bases from J, with 12 bases between. CDR3 length equals 14 residues. In nucleotides, the CDR3 is TGTGCCAGTAGTACACCCCGGAGGGATGAAAAACTGTTTTTT. The encoded protein is CASSTPRRDEKLFF.

The rearrangement joins TRBV5-1 to TRBJ2-3, with 9 bases fitting TRBD2. The CDR3 runs to 15 residues. Germline CDR1 SGHRS, CDR2 YFSETQ. The ends lost 0 bases at V and 4 bases at J; junction bases unmatched: 3. CDR3 sequence reads: CASSLGTSAADTQYF. Written as DNA, the CDR3 is TGCGCCAGCAGCTTGGGGACTAGCGCGGCAGATACGCAGTATTTT.

Details on this clone: At the DNA level, this CDR3 is encoded by other sequences in the same sample as well. The CDR3 reads CASRDRGNQPQHF. The CDR3 region has the DNA TGTGCCAGTAGGGACAGGGGAAATCAGCCCCAGCATTTT. The gene calls are TRBV19 and TRBJ1-5, with 9 bases that match TRBD1. CDR1 and CDR2 (germline): LNHDA, SQIVND (reference sequence). Trimming cost V 6 bases and J 4 bases; bases outside gene matches: 1. The CDR3 length is 13 residues.

This clone was counted a few times. Distinct nucleotide sequences in the sample also encode this CDR3. This chain joins TRBV9 and TRBJ1-4, with a possible D match to TRBD1 (5 bases). From germline, CDR1 is SGDLS and CDR2 YYNGEE. This CDR3 region has 15 residues. V lost 0 bases, J lost 0 bases, and 6 bases lay in between. As DNA, the CDR3 is TGTGCCAGCAGCGTAGGGGGGGCAACTAATGAAAAACTGTTTTTT. This gives the protein CASSVGGATNEKLFF.

This chain links TRBV5-6 with TRBJ1-5; D call uncertain. V shed 0 bases and J shed 1 base, with 8 bases lying between them. Looked up from germline, CDR1 is SGHDT and CDR2 is YYEEEE. This CDR3 has 15 amino acids. The CDR3 protein is CASSLGPYSNQPQHF. The CDR3, as DNA: TGTGCCAGCAGCTTGGGGCCTTACAGCAATCAGCCCCAGCATTTT.

For the CDR3, the DNA is TGCGCCAGCAGCTCGATGACTACCAACTACAATGAGCAGTTCTTC. Translation gives CASSSMTTNYNEQFF. The rearrangement joins TRBV5-1 to TRBJ2-1; TRBD2 is a possible D gene (5 bases). Trimming left V 3 bases short and J 3 bases short, with 13 bases between. Per the germline V gene, CDR1 is SGHRS and CDR2 is YFSETQ. The CDR3 spans 15 residues.

V gene TRBV27 combines with J gene TRBJ1-3; D call uncertain. V was shortened by 4 bases and J by 3 bases, with 13 bases between the two germline ends. The germline CDR1 and CDR2 sequences are MNHEY and SMNVEV (reference sequence). The CDR3 totals 15 residues. The CDR3 loop is CASSSGRVGGNTIYF. In DNA form, the CDR3 reads TGTGCCAGCAGTTCCGGGAGGGTTGGTGGAAACACCATATATTTT.

V gene TRBV5-5 combines with J gene TRBJ1-1; maybe TRBD1 (6 bases). V lost 0 bases, J lost 1 base, and 13 bases lay in between. The germline gives CDR1 SGHKS, CDR2 YYEKEE (reference sequence). The CDR3 loop spans 16 amino acids. The CDR3 DNA reads TGTGCCAGCAGCTTGGTGTGGGGGCTGGAGAACACTGAAGCTTTCTTT. It encodes CASSLVWGLENTEAFF.

The chain combines TRBV10-3 with TRBJ2-7; a weak D match, TRBD2 (6 bases). V was clipped by 7 bases and J by 1 base, with 11 bases between them. Germline loops: CDR1 ENHRY, CDR2 SYGVKD. The CDR3 has 13 residues. CDR3 loop: CAITPGRSYEQYF. In DNA, the CDR3 is TGTGCCATCACCCCGGGGAGGTCCTACGAGCAGTACTTC.

The rearrangement links TRBV6-4 to TRBJ2-2; 11 bases align to TRBD2. V shed 3 bases, J shed 7 bases, and the junction held 4 bases outside the gene matches. The CDR3 spans 15 residues. The germline CDR1 and CDR2 sequences are MRHNA and SNTAGT. Written as DNA, the CDR3 is TGTGCCAGCAGTGAAGCTAGCGGGAGGTTCGGGGAGCTGTTTTTT. Translated, it gives CASSEASGRFGELFF.

This chain joins TRBV19 and TRBJ2-5, with D possibly matching TRBD2 (6 bases). V was shortened by 5 bases and J by 5 bases, with 9 bases between the two germline ends. The CDR3 loop spans 12 amino acids. Germline assignment: CDR1 LNHDA and CDR2 SQIVND (reference sequence). The CDR3 is CASSGRGETQYF. In DNA, the CDR3 is TGTGCCAGTAGTGGACGGGGGGAGACCCAGTACTTC. Filled out from reference TRBV19 and TRBJ2-5, the complete variable domain reads DGGITQSPKYLFRKEGQNVTLSCEQNLNHDAMYWYRQDPGQGLRLIYYSQIVNDFQKGDIAEGYSVSREKKESFPLTVTSAQKNPTAFYLCASSGRGETQYFGPGTRLLVL.